One sample yielded the 13 T cell receptor beta chains listed below, sequenced in a study of blood T cell repertoires in COVID-19 (dated by TCRdb to about 2020). Library construction relied on the immunoSEQ multiplex PCR assay. TCRdb's version of the immuneACCESS table is confined to in-frame rearrangements and falls short of the full clone set. An unresolved V gene accounts for under half of the shortfall where checked; the remainder is of unknown origin. The sample records about 240,000 clones, 70% to 90% of which are singletons. Clones ranked in the top ten supply roughly 5% of the sample. The source material was peripheral blood. These receptor sequences come from a man aged 50 to 60 with COVID-19, enrolled during active disease.

The J gene is TRBJ1-4, the V gene TRBV4-1; 9 nucleotides align to TRBD1. CDR3 length: 17 amino acids. With V trimmed by 4 bases and J by 0 bases, 6 bases remained unmatched. CDR1 is MGHRA and CDR2 is YSYEKL in the germline V gene. The CDR3 loop is CASSRSGQGATNEKLFF. Here the CDR3 DNA reads TGCGCCAGCAGCCGCTCGGGACAGGGCGCAACTAATGAAAAACTGTTTTTT.

This rearrangement joins TRBV4-3 to TRBJ1-5, with no clear D. Germline assignment: CDR1 LGHNA and CDR2 YSLEER. The V end lost 0 bases, the J end lost 0 bases, and 12 bases lay between the germline ends. The CDR3 has 17 residues. CDR3 region: CASSQDAQAGSNQPQHF. The CDR3 DNA sequence: TGCGCCAGCAGCCAAGATGCCCAGGCGGGTAGCAATCAGCCCCAGCATTTT.

This CDR3 reads CASRRSPAYEQYF. For the CDR3, the DNA is TGTGCCAGCAGACGGTCCCCCGCCTACGAGCAGTACTTC. The rearrangement joins TRBV13 to TRBJ2-7; D call uncertain. V was trimmed by 6 bases and J by 2 bases, leaving 11 bases between them. The CDR3 loop spans 13 amino acids. Germline V gives CDR1 PRHDT, CDR2 FYEKMQ (reference sequence).

This clone was seen just once. This chain links TRBV5-1 with TRBJ1-2; TRBD1 matches at 9 bases. Germline V gene sequence: CDR1 SGHRS, CDR2 YFSETQ. The V and J ends lost 4 bases and 8 bases, in that order; junction bases with no gene match: 9. The CDR3 sequence is 14 residues long. The CDR3 nucleotides read TGCGCCAGCAGCCCGACAGGGGGGAGACTCGGCTACACCTTC. Its protein is CASSPTGGRLGYTF.

The chain uses TRBV3-1 (or the pseudogene TRBV3-2) and TRBJ1-5; 10 positions match TRBD1. The trim removed 0 bases at V and 10 bases at J, leaving 6 bases unmatched. The CDR3 has 15 residues. Germline V CDR1 and CDR2: LGHDT, YNNKEL (reference sequence). The CDR3 loop is CASSQETGGFGPQHF. For the CDR3, the DNA is TGTGCCAGCAGCCAAGAGACAGGGGGCTTTGGACCCCAGCATTTT.

The V and J genes are TRBV7-2 and TRBJ2-5; TRBD1 aligns across 10 bases. The ends lost 7 bases at V and 4 bases at J; junction bases unmatched: 15. The CDR3 is 17 residues long. From germline, CDR1 is SGHTA and CDR2 FQGNSA. CDR3 residues: CASTPALGTGVGETQYF. CDR3 DNA: TGTGCCAGCACCCCCGCGTTGGGGACAGGGGTTGGAGAGACCCAGTACTTC.

This clone has just a few counts. The chain carries TRBV7-9 and TRBJ1-4; 8 positions agree with TRBD1. The CDR3 contains 16 residues. V lost 5 bases, J lost 7 bases, and 12 bases stayed unmatched. Germline V lookup: CDR1 SEHNR, CDR2 FQNEAQ (reference sequence). This CDR3 is CASSRPQGAAIEKLFF. DNA for the CDR3: TGTGCCAGCAGCCGTCCTCAGGGGGCGGCTATTGAAAAACTGTTTTTT.

The chain is built from TRBV18 and TRBJ2-7; TRBD1 agrees at 9 bases. The V segment lost 1 base and the J segment 2 bases; nucleotides outside the gene matches: 6. The germline gives CDR1 KGHSH, CDR2 LQKENI. CDR3 size: 16 residues. The CDR3 coding sequence is TGTGCCAGCTCACCACTTCCCGGGACAGGGACCTACGAGCAGTACTTC. This encodes CASSPLPGTGTYEQYF. Full variable domain (rest looked up from reference TRBV18 and TRBJ2-7): NAGVMQNPRHLVRRRGQEARLRCSPMKGHSHVYWYRQLPEEGLKFMVYLQKENIIDESGMPKERFSAEFPKEGPSILRIQQVVRGDSAAYFCASSPLPGTGTYEQYFGPGTRLTVT.

The chain recombines TRBV20-1 with TRBJ2-5, with 9 bases that match TRBD2. Germline lookup yields CDR1 DFQATT and CDR2 SNEGSKA (reference sequence). V lost 3 bases to trimming and J lost 1 base; unmatched junction nucleotides: 6. The CDR3 totals 15 residues. The CDR3 DNA is TGCAGTGCTAGTTCCAGCGGGGGGCCCCAAGAGACCCAGTACTTC. Translation: CSASSSGGPQETQYF.

The V and J genes are TRBV14 and TRBJ1-1; TRBD1 matches at 9 bases. V was clipped by 5 bases and J by 4 bases; unmatched bases: 5. Germline V CDR1 and CDR2: SGHDN, FVKESK. This CDR3 has 14 residues. The CDR3 loop reads CASSFGQGITEAFF. The CDR3 DNA reads TGTGCCAGCAGCTTTGGACAGGGGATCACTGAAGCTTTCTTT. The whole variable domain, filled in from reference TRBV14 and TRBJ1-1, reads EAGVTQFPSHSVIEKGQTVTLRCDPISGHDNLYWYRRVMGKEIKFLLHFVKESKQDESGMPNNRFLAERTGGTYSTLKVQPAELEDSGVYFCASSFGQGITEAFFGQGTRLTVV.

The chain uses TRBV9 and TRBJ2-7, with 8 bases aligning to TRBD1. After removal of 4 bases from V and 4 bases from J, the junction contained 10 bases not matched to a gene. The CDR3 loop spans 15 amino acids. Per germline, CDR1 SGDLS and CDR2 YYNGEE. The DNA for the CDR3 is TGTGCCAGCAGCTTAGAGACAGGGGACGGGTACGAGCAGTACTTC. Protein product: CASSLETGDGYEQYF. Filled out from reference TRBV9 and TRBJ2-7, the complete variable domain reads DSGVTQTPKHLITATGQRVTLRCSPRSGDLSVYWYQQSLDQGLQFLIQYYNGEERAKGNILERFSAQQFPDLHSELNLSSLELGDSALYFCASSLETGDGYEQYFGPGTRLTVT.

The genes are TRBV5-6 and TRBJ1-2, with 8 bases that match TRBD1. The CDR3 contains 15 residues. V trimming: 2 bases; J trimming: 4 bases; junction bases outside the gene matches: 7. Per germline, CDR1 SGHDT and CDR2 YYEEEE. The CDR3 here is CASSFDRGGSYGYTF. The CDR3 region has the DNA TGTGCCAGCAGCTTTGACAGGGGAGGTAGCTATGGCTACACCTTC.

The V call is TRBV21-1, the J call TRBJ2-7; TRBD1, as called in the table, went unchecked against the DNA. TRBV21-1 is a recognized pseudogene. The CDR3 has 15 amino acids. The chain's CDR3 is CASSKESTDSYEQYF. The CDR3 DNA is TGTGCCAGCAGCAAAGAGAGTACAGACTCCTACGAGCAGTACTTC.